Described below is a single TCR beta chain sequence and its context. These data belong to a study of blood T cell repertoires in COVID-19. Study-level background: COVID-19 samples from acute and convalescent phases originated in the United States, Italy and Spain. The analysed material was cDNA or gDNA that came from T cells, B-cell-depleted T cells, or PBMCs.

In the original analysis: Estimation of nucleated cell counts relied on the amplification of reference gene primers. Sequencing was performed with immunoSEQ multiplex PCR; in TCRdb, only in-frame clones are kept and a portion is missing. The V and J calls and the clone size are those of that table, but D and trimming were determined from the DNA. The sample has 250,000 to 400,000 clones; around 87% are singletons. The CDR3 is 15 amino acids. Germline CDR1 reads LNHDA; CDR2 reads SQIVND (reference sequence). Trimming cost V 6 bases and J 1 base; bases outside gene matches: 3. The clonotype was recovered from a man aged 50 to 59 with active or convalescent COVID-19. Sequencing was done on a sample of peripheral blood. The chain combines TRBV19 with TRBJ2-5; 12 bases align to TRBD2. CDR3 nucleotides: TGTGCCAGTAGCCGGACTAGCGGGACCCAAGAGACCCAGTACTTC. It specifies CASSRTSGTQETQYF.